Given below is one T cell receptor beta chain in context. Its cognate antigen is unknown. This entry comes from a study of radiotherapy plus CTLA-4 blockade in lung cancer. The overall study: Disease control was seen in 31% of patients, objective responses in 18%. General study points: Among blood TCR repertoires after radiotherapy plus ipilimumab, tumor-derived clones expanded.

The CDR3 is 14 residues long. V lost 4 bases and J lost 0, with 10 bases in between. The V gene's germline CDR1 is SGHNT and CDR2 YYREEE (reference sequence). TCRdb's copy holds only in-frame clones and misses some; the assay was immunoSEQ multiplex PCR. The data hold 45,000 to 60,000 clones, with approximately 85% observed a single time. Lung cancer patients with chemo-refractory metastatic non-small-cell disease were given focal radiation plus CTLA-4 blockade with ipilimumab. The chain links TRBV5-4 to TRBJ1-1; D is perhaps TRBD1 (6 bases). The clonotype originates from a human donor with non-small cell lung cancer who had stable disease on radiotherapy plus ipilimumab. The sequencing used peripheral blood, collected from a patient treated with radiotherapy plus ipilimumab. The chain's CDR3 is CASSGGGLNTEAFF. CDR3 nucleotide sequence: TGTGCCAGCAGCGGGGGGGGCCTGAACACTGAAGCTTTCTTT.